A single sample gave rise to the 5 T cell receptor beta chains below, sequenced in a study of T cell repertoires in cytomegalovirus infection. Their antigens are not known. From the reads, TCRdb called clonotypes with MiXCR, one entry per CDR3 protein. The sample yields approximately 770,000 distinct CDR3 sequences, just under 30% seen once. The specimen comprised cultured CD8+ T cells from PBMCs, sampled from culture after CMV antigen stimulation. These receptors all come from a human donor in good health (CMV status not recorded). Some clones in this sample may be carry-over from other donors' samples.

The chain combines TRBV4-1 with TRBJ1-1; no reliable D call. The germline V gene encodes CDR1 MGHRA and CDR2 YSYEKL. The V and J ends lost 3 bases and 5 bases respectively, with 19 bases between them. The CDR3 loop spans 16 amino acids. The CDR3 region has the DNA TGCGCCAGCAGCCACACTCCCGCGGCCGGGTGGACTGAAGCTTTCTTT. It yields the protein CASSHTPAAGWTEAFF.

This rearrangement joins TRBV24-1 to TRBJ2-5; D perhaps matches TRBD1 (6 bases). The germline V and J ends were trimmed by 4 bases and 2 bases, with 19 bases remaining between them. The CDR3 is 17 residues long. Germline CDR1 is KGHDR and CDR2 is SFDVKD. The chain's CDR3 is CATSDPVGGGRQETQYF. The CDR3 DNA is TGTGCCACCAGTGACCCAGTAGGTGGGGGCAGGCAAGAGACCCAGTACTTC.

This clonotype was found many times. As DNA, the CDR3 is TGTGCCAGCAGCTTAGATGGAGAAACCGGGGAGCTGTTTTTT. Translated, it gives CASSLDGETGELFF. The chain employs TRBV7-6 and TRBJ2-2; D remains ambiguous. The CDR3 covers 14 residues. V was shortened by 1 base and J by 5 bases, with 8 bases between the two germline ends. Germline V gene sequence: CDR1 SGHVS, CDR2 FNYEAQ.

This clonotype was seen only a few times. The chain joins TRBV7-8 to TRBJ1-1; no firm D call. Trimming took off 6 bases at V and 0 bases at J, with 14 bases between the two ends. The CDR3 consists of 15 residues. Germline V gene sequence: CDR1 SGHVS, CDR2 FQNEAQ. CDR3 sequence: CASRGGVSLNTEAFF. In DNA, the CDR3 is TGTGCCAGCAGGGGAGGCGTCAGTCTGAACACTGAAGCTTTCTTT.

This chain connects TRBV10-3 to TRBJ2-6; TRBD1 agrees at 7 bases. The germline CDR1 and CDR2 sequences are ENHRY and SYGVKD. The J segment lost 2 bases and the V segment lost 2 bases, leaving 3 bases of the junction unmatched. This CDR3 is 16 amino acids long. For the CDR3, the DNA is TGTGCCATCAGTGAGCCTGACAGGGCTGGGGCCAACGTCCTGACTTTC. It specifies CAISEPDRAGANVLTF.